This entry is about one T cell receptor (beta chain). The antigen remains unidentified. Other DNA variants within this sample encode the same CDR3. The sample originates from a study of shared clonotypes between healthy human individuals. CD8 cells regarded as naive lacked CD45RO, were positively chosen for CCR7, and omitted terminally differentiated effector memory CD45RA+ cells. In the original processing: Junction-only sequences without quality scores came from ImmunoSEQ, so filtering differed. Profiling relied on immunoSEQ multiplex PCR, and the TCRdb table lists in-frame clones only, not all of them. V, J and clone size are taken as reported in that table, and D and trimming were inferred from the DNA itself. The table shows around 610,000 clones, with 90% to 97% occurring only once. V lost 3 bases to trimming and J lost 4 bases, with 3 bases between them. The germline V gene has CDR1 MNHEY and CDR2 SMNVEV (reference sequence). The CDR3 sequence is 11 residues long.

Overall study findings and caveats: Generation probability values for non-shared clonotypes were lower than those for clonotypes shared by all four donors.

The TCR sequence derives from a woman between 25 and 40 years old in good health. The sample consisted of naive CD8+ T cells sorted from blood. V and J are TRBV27 and TRBJ2-5; D unclear. CDR3 nucleotides: TGTGCCAGCAGTTTCCGAGAGACCCAGTACTTC. Translated: CASSFRETQYF.